This TCR beta chain comes out of a study of blood T cell repertoires in COVID-19. As for the study in general: COVID-19 samples, acute and convalescent, were from the United States, Italy and Spain. Nucleic acid was either cDNA or gDNA, and it came from T cells, B-cell-depleted T cells, or PBMCs.

In the authors' methods: Estimation of nucleated cell counts was performed using reference gene primer amplification. Sequencing was performed with immunoSEQ multiplex PCR; in TCRdb, only in-frame clones are kept and a portion is missing. The V and J calls and clone size were taken over from that table, and D and trimming were inferred from the DNA. Here the sample spans over 250,000 clones, 70% to 90% being singletons. After removal of 4 bases from V and 5 bases from J, the junction contained 6 bases not matched to a gene. This CDR3 spans 13 amino acids. In germline, CDR1 is SGHRS, CDR2 YFSETQ. Sequenced material: peripheral blood. The chain links TRBV5-1 to TRBJ2-7; 7 bases match TRBD1. The clonotype was recovered from a woman aged 70-85 years with acute or convalescent COVID-19. CDR3 amino acids: CASSQTGSHEQYF. DNA of the CDR3: TGCGCCAGCAGCCAGACAGGGTCCCACGAGCAGTACTTC.